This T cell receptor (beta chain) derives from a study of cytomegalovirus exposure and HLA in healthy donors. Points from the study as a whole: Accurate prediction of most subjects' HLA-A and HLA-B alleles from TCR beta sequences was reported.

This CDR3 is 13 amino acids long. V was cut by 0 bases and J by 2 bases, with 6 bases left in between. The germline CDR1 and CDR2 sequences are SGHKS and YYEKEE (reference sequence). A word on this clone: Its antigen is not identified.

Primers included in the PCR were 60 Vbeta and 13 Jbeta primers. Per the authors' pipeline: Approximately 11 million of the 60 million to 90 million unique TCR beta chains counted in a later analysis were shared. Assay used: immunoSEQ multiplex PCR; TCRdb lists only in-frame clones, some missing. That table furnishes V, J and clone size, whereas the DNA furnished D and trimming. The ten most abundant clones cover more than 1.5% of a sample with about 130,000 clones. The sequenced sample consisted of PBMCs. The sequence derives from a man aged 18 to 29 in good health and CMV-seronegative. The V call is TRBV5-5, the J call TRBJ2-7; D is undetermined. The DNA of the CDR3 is TGTGCCAGCAGCTTGGAAGAGGCCTACGAGCAGTACTTC. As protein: CASSLEEAYEQYF.